The 17 T cell receptor beta chains listed next were all sequenced from one sample in a study of CD8 T cells in ankylosing spondylitis. Study outcomes and limitations: A TCR beta motif of roughly 8 highly homologous variants appeared characteristic of ankylosing spondylitis blood.

No antigen is known for these receptors. TCRdb used MiXCR to reprocess the 5' RACE reads, holding one entry per CDR3 protein. The sample yields just under 550,000 distinct CDR3 sequences, about 13% seen once. Specimen: blood, either unsorted or a sorted T cell fraction (not recorded which). The receptors shown here come from a male donor with ankylosing spondylitis.

The rearrangement uses TRBV20-1 and TRBJ2-1, with TRBD2 identical over 10 bases. The CDR3 extends over 14 amino acids. The germline CDR1 and CDR2 sequences are DFQATT and SNEGSKA (reference sequence). The trim removed 3 bases at V and 7 bases at J, leaving 6 bases unmatched. The DNA of the CDR3 is TGCAGTGCTAGTTCTAGCGGGAGTGGTAATGAGCAGTTCTTC. Translating gives CSASSSGSGNEQFF.

Only a few counts were recorded for this clonotype. This chain uses TRBV3-1 with TRBJ2-7; TRBD2 might be the D (5 bases). V lost 3 bases and J lost 7, with 16 bases in between. The CDR3 has 14 amino acids. In germline, CDR1 is LGHDT, CDR2 YNNKEL (reference sequence). The CDR3 DNA follows: TGTGCCAGCAGCCACAAAGGCCGGTCGGGGGAGCAGTACGTC. Residues: CASSHKGRSGEQYV.

This clonotype was counted between two and nine times. The chain employs TRBV5-6 and TRBJ2-7; 7 bases agree with TRBD2. This CDR3 region has 21 residues. Losses at the gene ends were 3 bases for V and 1 base for J; bases not matched to a gene: 25. The germline V gene has CDR1 SGHDT and CDR2 YYEEEE. CDR3 in amino acids: CASSSLAGAFLRAGRSYEQYV. As DNA, the CDR3 is TGTGCCAGCAGCTCGCTGGCGGGAGCGTTCCTACGAGCCGGGAGATCCTACGAGCAGTACGTC.

The chain couples TRBV18 to TRBJ1-2; D not resolved. The CDR3 sequence is 14 residues long. Germline V CDR1 and CDR2: KGHSH, LQKENI. Trimming stripped 3 bases from V and 2 bases from J, with 10 bases between. This chain's CDR3 is CASSPSGRNYGYTF. Written as DNA, the CDR3 is TGTGCCAGCTCACCTAGCGGCCGAAACTATGGCTACACCTTC. The full variable domain, rest sourced from reference TRBV18 and TRBJ1-2, is NAGVMQNPRHLVRRRGQEARLRCSPMKGHSHVYWYRQLPEEGLKFMVYLQKENIIDESGMPKERFSAEFPKEGPSILRIQQVVRGDSAAYFCASSPSGRNYGYTFGSGTRLTVV.

This clonotype has at least ten counts. The chain joins TRBV12-3 or TRBV12-4 to TRBJ2-5, with 8 positions matching TRBD2. With 2 bases clipped from V and 3 bases from J, the junction kept 5 bases outside the gene matches. The CDR3 sequence is 15 residues long. CDR3 nucleotide sequence: TGTGCCAGCAGTTTAAGCGGGAGATTTGAAGAGACCCAGTACTTC. Its translation is CASSLSGRFEETQYF.

The CDR3 is CASSLGLAISTDTQYF. In nucleotides, the CDR3 is TGTGCCAGCAGCTTAGGACTAGCCATTAGCACAGATACGCAGTATTTT. The chain is built from TRBV11-2 and TRBJ2-3, with 7 bases that match TRBD2. After removal of 1 base from V and 0 bases from J, the junction contained 4 bases not matched to a gene. Germline values: CDR1 SGHAT, CDR2 FQNNGV. The CDR3 spans 16 residues.

This clonotype was detected a few times. The chain is built from TRBV6-2 or TRBV6-3 and TRBJ1-6; D is uncertain. V gave up 6 bases and J gave up 7 bases, with 10 bases separating them. This CDR3 contains 13 residues. CDR1 MNHEY and CDR2 SVGEGT come from the germline V gene. The CDR3 loop reads CASRPGENSPLHF. In nucleotides, the CDR3 is TGTGCCAGCAGACCCGGTGAGAATTCACCCCTCCACTTT.

This clonotype was counted a few times. The CDR3, as DNA: TGCAGTGCTAGACCCGGGGCCAGGGCCACAGATACGCAGTATTTT. The encoded protein is CSARPGARATDTQYF. The J gene is TRBJ2-3, the V gene TRBV20-1; the D gene could be TRBD1 or TRBD2 (5 bases each). V was shortened by 2 bases and J by 2 bases, with 14 bases between the two germline ends. This CDR3 region has 15 residues. Per germline, CDR1 DFQATT and CDR2 SNEGSKA (reference sequence).

CDR3 bases: TGTGCCACCAGTGACTCCCCCATTGGAGCGGGAGGCTACAATGAGCAGTTCTTC. It codes for CATSDSPIGAGGYNEQFF. The rearrangement uses TRBV24-1 and TRBJ2-1, with TRBD2 matching over 9 bases. The V and J ends lost 4 bases and 3 bases, in that order; junction bases with no gene match: 12. CDR1 KGHDR and CDR2 SFDVKD come from the germline V gene. The CDR3 covers 18 residues.

V and J are TRBV10-1 and TRBJ2-3; TRBD2 agrees at 12 bases. The germline V gene has CDR1 WNHNN and CDR2 SYGVQD (reference sequence). With 3 bases clipped from V and 0 bases from J, the junction kept 1 base outside the gene matches. The CDR3 spans 16 residues. The CDR3 spells CASSDGTSGSTDTQYF. The CDR3 DNA reads as TGCGCCAGCAGTGACGGGACTAGCGGGAGCACAGATACGCAGTATTTT.

Many counts were recorded for this clonotype. The chain combines TRBV12-3 or TRBV12-4 with TRBJ2-1; 9 nucleotides align to TRBD2. V shed 4 bases and J 5 bases; nucleotides not matched to a gene: 3. CDR3 length: 14 amino acids. The CDR3 DNA reads as TGTGCCAGCAGTTCCGGACTAGCGAACAATGAGCAGTTCTTC. Amino acid sequence: CASSSGLANNEQFF.

The chain combines TRBV12-3 or TRBV12-4 with TRBJ2-1, with D possibly matching TRBD2 (6 bases). The ends were cut back, 3 bases at V and 6 bases at J, with 15 bases in the middle. The CDR3 totals 15 residues. This CDR3 reads CASSFVREALNEQFF. DNA of the CDR3: TGTGCCAGCAGTTTTGTGCGGGAAGCACTCAATGAGCAGTTCTTC.

This clonotype appeared a few times. V is TRBV29-1 and J is TRBJ2-3; 8 nucleotides agree with TRBD2. The CDR3 sequence is 14 residues long. Germline-derived CDR1 and CDR2 are SQVTM and ANQGSEA. V lost 8 bases and J lost 4; bases outside the gene matches: 11. As DNA, the CDR3 is TGCAGCTCCACCGGGACTAGAGTAGCAGATACGCAGTATTTT. The encoded protein is CSSTGTRVADTQYF.

This clonotype has just a few counts. The chain links TRBV25-1 to TRBJ2-5; D is perhaps TRBD1 (5 bases). Germline values: CDR1 MGHDK, CDR2 SYGVNS. There are 14 residues in the CDR3. Trimming stripped 4 bases from V and 5 bases from J, with 14 bases between. CDR3: CASSVLGAQETQYF. The CDR3 nucleotides are TGTGCCAGCAGTGTTTTAGGGGCCCAGGAGACCCAGTACTTC. The full variable domain, in which reference TRBV25-1 and TRBJ2-5 provide the parts outside the CDR3, is EADIYQTPRYLVIGTGKKITLECSQTMGHDKMYWYQQDPGMELHLIHYSYGVNSTEKGDLSSESTVSRIRTEHFPLTLESARPSHTSQYLCASSVLGAQETQYFGPGTRLLVL.

This clonotype was recorded a few times. The chain combines TRBV24-1 with TRBJ2-7, with TRBD1 identical over 8 bases. This CDR3 contains 18 residues. Germline V gene lookup returns CDR1 KGHDR and CDR2 SFDVKD. The junction had 18 bases not matched to a gene; V was cut back by 4 bases and J by 5 bases. The CDR3 nucleotides read TGTGCCACCAGTGACCCTACCCCGGGACAGGATAAGGAGGACGAGCAGTACGTC. Its translation: CATSDPTPGQDKEDEQYV.

This clonotype was seen only a few times. The chain uses TRBV15 and TRBJ2-7; 7 bases are a match to TRBD1. After removal of 0 bases from V and 3 bases from J, the junction contained 8 bases not matched to a gene. The CDR3 runs to 16 residues. Germline assignment: CDR1 LNHNV and CDR2 YYDKDF (reference sequence). CDR3 nucleotides: TGTGCCACCAGCAGAGATTACGGGGACAGAGTCTACGAGCAGTACGTC. Its protein product is CATSRDYGDRVYEQYV.

This clonotype was picked up a small number of times. The rearrangement joins TRBV6-1 to TRBJ2-7, with D perhaps TRBD1 (5 bases). The CDR3 is 15 residues long. Per germline, CDR1 MNHNS and CDR2 SASEGT. Trimming stripped 10 bases from V and 2 bases from J, with 21 bases between. As DNA, the CDR3 is TGTGCCATCTATGAGGTAGGGGTCCACACCTACGAGCAGTACTTC. Translating gives CAIYEVGVHTYEQYF.